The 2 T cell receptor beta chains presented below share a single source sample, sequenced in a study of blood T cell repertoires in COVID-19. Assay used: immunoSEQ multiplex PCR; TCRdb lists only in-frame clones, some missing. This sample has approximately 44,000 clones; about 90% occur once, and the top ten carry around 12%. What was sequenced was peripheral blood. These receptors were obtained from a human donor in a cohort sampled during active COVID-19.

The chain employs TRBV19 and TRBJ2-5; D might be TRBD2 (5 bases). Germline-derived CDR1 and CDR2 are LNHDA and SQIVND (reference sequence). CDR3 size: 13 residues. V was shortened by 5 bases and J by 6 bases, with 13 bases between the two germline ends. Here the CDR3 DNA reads TGTGCCAGTAGTCCCGGACTGGCGAAGACCCAGTACTTC. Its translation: CASSPGLAKTQYF.

The CDR3 is CATSLRDTLRDNEQFF. CDR3 DNA sequence: TGTGCCACCAGCTTACGGGACACCCTTAGGGACAATGAGCAGTTCTTC. The V and J genes are TRBV15 and TRBJ2-1, with TRBD1 as a possible D gene (6 bases). Trimming pared 5 bases from V and 5 bases from J, leaving 19 bases between. This CDR3 region has 16 residues. CDR1 and CDR2 (germline): LNHNV, YYDKDF (reference sequence).